Reported below is one T cell receptor beta chain. Its antigen is not identified. The table came from immunoSEQ multiplex PCR; TCRdb's copy has only in-frame clones and leaves some out. The sample shows about 39,000 clones, roughly three quarters of them seen only once. The V gene's germline CDR1 is MNHNY and CDR2 SVGAGI (reference sequence). Trimming took 6 bases from V and 2 from J, leaving 19 bases between them. The length of the CDR3 is 16 residues. This sample was included in a study of radiotherapy plus CTLA-4 blockade in lung cancer. Focal radiation with ipilimumab CTLA-4 blockade was given to patients with chemo-refractory metastatic non-small-cell lung cancer. Study-wide results and caveats: Once radiotherapy plus ipilimumab had been given, TCR clones derived from tumor expanded in blood.

The chain combines TRBV6-6 with TRBJ1-2; maybe TRBD1 (6 bases). This sample comprised peripheral blood, obtained from a patient treated with radiotherapy plus ipilimumab. The TCR was taken from a human donor with non-small cell lung cancer that progressed on radiotherapy plus ipilimumab. CDR3 coding DNA: TGTGCCAGCAGGGGGGGCGGGAGGGTTGAGAACTATGGCTACACCTTC. It is translated as CASRGGGRVENYGYTF.